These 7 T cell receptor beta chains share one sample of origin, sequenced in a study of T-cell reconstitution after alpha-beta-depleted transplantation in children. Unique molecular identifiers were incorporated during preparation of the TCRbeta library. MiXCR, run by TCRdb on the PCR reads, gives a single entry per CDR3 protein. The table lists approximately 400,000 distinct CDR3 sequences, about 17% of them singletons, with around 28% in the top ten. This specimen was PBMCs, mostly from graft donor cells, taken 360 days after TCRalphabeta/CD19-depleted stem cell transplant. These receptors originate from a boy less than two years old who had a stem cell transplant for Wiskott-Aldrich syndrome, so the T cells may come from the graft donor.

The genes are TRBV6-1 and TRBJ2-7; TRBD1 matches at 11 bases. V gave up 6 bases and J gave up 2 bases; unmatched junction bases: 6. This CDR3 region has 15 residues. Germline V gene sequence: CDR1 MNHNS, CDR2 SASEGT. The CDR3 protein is CASRSGQGGTYEQYF. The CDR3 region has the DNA TGTGCCAGCAGGTCGGGACAGGGGGGAACCTACGAGCAGTACTTC.

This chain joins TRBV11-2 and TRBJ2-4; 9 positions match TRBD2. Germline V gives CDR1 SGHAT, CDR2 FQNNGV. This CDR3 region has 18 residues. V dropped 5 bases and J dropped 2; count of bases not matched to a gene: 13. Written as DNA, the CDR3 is TGTGCCAGCAGCCCGACCCCGGCGGGAGGGAAAACCAAAAACATTCAGTACTTC. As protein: CASSPTPAGGKTKNIQYF. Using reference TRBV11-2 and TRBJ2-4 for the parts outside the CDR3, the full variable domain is EAGVAQSPRYKIIEKRQSVAFWCNPISGHATLYWYQQILGQGPKLLIQFQNNGVVDDSQLPKDRFSAERLKGVDSTLKIQPAKLEDSAVYLCASSPTPAGGKTKNIQYFGAGTRLSVL.

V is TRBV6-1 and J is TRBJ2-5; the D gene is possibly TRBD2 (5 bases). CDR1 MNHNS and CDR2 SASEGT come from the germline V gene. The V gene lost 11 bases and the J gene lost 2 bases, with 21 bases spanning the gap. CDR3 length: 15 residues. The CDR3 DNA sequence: TGTGCCCGCCAGGAGGACTTTTCAACACAAGAGACCCAGTACTTC. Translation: CARQEDFSTQETQYF.

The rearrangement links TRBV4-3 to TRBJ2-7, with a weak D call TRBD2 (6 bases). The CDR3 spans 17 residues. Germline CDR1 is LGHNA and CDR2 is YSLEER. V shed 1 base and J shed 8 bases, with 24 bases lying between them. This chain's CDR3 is CASSQGWGGGSWAQQYF. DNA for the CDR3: TGCGCCAGCAGCCAAGGATGGGGTGGGGGGAGCTGGGCCCAGCAGTACTTC.

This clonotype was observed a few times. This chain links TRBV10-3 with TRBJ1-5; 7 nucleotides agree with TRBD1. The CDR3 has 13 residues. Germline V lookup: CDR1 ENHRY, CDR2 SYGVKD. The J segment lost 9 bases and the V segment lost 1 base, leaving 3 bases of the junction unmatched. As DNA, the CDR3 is TGTGCCATCAGTGAGTTAGGGGGCCGGCCCCAGCATTTT. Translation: CAISELGGRPQHF.

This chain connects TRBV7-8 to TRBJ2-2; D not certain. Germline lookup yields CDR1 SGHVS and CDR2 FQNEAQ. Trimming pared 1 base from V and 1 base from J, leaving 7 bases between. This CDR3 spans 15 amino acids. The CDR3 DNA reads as TGTGCCAGCAGCTTAGGCCACAAGAACACCGGGGAGCTGTTTTTT. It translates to CASSLGHKNTGELFF.

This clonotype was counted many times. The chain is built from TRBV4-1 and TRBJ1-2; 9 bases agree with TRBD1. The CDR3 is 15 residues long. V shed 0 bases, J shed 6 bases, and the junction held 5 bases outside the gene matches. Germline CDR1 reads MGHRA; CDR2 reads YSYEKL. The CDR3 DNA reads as TGCGCCAGCAGCCAAGAGGGGACAGGGATCGATGGCTACACCTTC. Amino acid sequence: CASSQEGTGIDGYTF.